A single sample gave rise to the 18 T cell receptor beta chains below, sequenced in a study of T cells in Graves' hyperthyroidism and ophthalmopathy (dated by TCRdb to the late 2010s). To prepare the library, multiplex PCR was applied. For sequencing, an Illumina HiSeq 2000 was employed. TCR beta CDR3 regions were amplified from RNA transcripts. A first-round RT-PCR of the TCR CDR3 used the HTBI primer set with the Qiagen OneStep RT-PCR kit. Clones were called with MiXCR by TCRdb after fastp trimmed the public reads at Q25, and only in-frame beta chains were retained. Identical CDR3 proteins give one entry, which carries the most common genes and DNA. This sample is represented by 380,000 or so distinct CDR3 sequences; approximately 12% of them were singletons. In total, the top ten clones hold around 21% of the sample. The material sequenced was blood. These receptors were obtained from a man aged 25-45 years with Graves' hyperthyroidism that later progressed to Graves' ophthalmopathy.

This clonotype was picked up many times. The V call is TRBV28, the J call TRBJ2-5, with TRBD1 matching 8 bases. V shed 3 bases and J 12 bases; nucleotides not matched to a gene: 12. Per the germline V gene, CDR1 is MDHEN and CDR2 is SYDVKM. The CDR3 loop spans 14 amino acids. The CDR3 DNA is TGTGCCAGCAGTTTGGGGACAGGCGACGGTCGGGAGTACTTC. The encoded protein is CASSLGTGDGREYF.

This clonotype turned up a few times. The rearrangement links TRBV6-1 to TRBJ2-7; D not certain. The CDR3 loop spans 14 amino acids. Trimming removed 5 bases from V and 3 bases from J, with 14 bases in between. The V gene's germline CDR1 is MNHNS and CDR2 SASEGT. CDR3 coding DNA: TGTGCCAGCAGTCTCTCGGCGCCGTACTACGAGCAGTACTTC. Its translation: CASSLSAPYYEQYF.

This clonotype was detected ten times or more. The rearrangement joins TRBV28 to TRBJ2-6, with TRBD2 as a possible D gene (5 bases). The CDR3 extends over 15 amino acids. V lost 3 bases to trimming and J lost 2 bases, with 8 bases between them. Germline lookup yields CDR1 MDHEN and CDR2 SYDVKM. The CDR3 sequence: CASSFDGAGANVLTF. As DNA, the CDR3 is TGTGCCAGCAGTTTTGACGGGGCTGGGGCCAACGTCCTGACTTTC.

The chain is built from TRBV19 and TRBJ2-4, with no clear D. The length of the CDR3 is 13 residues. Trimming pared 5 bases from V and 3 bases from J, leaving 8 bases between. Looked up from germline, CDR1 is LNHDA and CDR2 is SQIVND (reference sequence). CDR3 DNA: TGTGCCAGTAGTCCGCCCAGCAAAAACATTCAGTACTTC. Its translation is CASSPPSKNIQYF.

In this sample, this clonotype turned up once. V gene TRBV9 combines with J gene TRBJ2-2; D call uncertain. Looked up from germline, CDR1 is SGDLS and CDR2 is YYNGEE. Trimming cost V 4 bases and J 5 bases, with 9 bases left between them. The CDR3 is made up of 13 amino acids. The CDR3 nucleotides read TGTGCCAGCAGCCCAGAGGCTACCGGGGAGCTGTTTTTT. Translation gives CASSPEATGELFF.

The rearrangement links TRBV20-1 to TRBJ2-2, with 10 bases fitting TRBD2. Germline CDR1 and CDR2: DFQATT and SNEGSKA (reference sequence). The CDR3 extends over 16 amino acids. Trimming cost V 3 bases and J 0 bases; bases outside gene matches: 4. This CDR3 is CSASTLAGANTGELFF. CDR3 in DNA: TGCAGTGCTAGCACGCTAGCGGGGGCGAACACCGGGGAGCTGTTTTTT.

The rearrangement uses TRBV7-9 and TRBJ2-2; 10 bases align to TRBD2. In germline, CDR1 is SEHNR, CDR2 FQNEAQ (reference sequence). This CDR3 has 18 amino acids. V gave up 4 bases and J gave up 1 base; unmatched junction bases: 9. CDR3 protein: CASSSPMASGRNTGELFF. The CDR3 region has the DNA TGTGCCAGCAGCTCCCCAATGGCTAGCGGGAGGAACACCGGGGAGCTGTTTTTT.

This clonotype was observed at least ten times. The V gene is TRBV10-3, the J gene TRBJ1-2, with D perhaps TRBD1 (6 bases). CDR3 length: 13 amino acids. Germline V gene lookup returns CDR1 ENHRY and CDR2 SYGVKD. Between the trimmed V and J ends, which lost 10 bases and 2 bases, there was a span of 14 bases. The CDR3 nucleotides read TGTGCCAACTCGATGGGGGCAAACTATGGCTACACCTTC. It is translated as CANSMGANYGYTF.

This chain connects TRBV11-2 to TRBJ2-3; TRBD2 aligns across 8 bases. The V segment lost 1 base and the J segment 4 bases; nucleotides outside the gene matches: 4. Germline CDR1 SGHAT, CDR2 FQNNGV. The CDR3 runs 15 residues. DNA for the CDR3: TGTGCCAGCAGCTTAGGTCGGGGGGGGGCAGATACGCAGTATTTT. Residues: CASSLGRGGADTQYF.

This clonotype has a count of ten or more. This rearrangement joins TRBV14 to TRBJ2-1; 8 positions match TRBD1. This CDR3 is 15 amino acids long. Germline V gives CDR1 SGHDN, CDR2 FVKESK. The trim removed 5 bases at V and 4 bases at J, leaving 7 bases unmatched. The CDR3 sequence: CASSWETGVYNEQFF. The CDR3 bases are TGTGCCAGCAGCTGGGAGACAGGGGTTTACAATGAGCAGTTCTTC.

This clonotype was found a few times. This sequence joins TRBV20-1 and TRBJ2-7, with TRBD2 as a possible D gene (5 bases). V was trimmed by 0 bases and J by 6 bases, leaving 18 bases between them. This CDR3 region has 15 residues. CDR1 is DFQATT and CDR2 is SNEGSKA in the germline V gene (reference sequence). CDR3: CSARDQSAGIIEQYF. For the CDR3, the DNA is TGCAGTGCTAGAGATCAAAGCGCCGGGATAATCGAGCAGTACTTC.

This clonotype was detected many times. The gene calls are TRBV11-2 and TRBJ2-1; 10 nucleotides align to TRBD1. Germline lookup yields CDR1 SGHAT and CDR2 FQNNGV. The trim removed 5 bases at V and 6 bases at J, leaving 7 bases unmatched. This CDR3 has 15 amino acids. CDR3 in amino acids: CASSPDRGLGNEQFF. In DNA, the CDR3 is TGTGCCAGCAGCCCCGACAGGGGGCTTGGCAATGAGCAGTTCTTC.

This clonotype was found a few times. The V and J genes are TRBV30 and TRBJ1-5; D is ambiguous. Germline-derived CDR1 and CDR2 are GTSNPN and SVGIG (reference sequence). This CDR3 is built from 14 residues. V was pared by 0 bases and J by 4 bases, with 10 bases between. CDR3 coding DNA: TGTGCCTGGAGTGTTTGGCGGATTAATCAGCCCCAGCATTTT. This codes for CAWSVWRINQPQHF.

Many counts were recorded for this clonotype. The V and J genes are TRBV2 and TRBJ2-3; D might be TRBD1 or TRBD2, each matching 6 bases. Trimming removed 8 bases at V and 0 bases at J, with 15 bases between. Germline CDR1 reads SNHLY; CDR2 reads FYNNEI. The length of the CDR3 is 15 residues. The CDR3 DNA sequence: TGTGCCAGCCTACAGGGACTCCTGAGCACAGATACGCAGTATTTT. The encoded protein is CASLQGLLSTDTQYF.

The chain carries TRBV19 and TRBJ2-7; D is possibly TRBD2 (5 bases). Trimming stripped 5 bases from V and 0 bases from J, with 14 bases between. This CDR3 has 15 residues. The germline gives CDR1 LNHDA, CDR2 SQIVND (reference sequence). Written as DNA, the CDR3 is TGTGCCAGTAGTCTTCTGAGCGGTAACTCCTACGAGCAGTACTTC. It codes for CASSLLSGNSYEQYF.

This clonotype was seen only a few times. CDR3 nucleotides: TGCGCCAGCAGCCAAGATAGAACCTCAGGCGAAAAACTGTTTTTT. This encodes CASSQDRTSGEKLFF. The V gene is TRBV4-1, the J gene TRBJ1-4; D remains unclear. Germline V CDR1 and CDR2: MGHRA, YSYEKL. Trimming shortened V by 0 bases and J by 8 bases, and 13 bases separated the two germline ends. The CDR3 has 15 amino acids.

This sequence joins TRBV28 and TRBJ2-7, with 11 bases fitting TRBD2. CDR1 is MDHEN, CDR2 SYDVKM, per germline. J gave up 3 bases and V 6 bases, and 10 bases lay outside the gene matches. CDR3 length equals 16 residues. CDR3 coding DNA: TGTGCCAGCAGGGCCACCGGGACTAGCGGATTCTACGAGCAGTACTTC. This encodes CASRATGTSGFYEQYF.

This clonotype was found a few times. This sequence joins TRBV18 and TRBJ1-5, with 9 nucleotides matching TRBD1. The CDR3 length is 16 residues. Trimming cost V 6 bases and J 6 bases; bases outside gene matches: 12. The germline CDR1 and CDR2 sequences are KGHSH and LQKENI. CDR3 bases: TGTGCCAGCTCCCAAACCGGGACAGGGTCGTCTCAGCCCCAGCATTTT. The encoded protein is CASSQTGTGSSQPQHF.